The sequence of this T cell receptor (beta chain) was determined in a study of CD8 T cells in ankylosing spondylitis (dated by TCRdb to 2017 to 2019). The study in broad terms: To find TCR variants linked to disease, the study profiled T cell receptor beta repertoires in ankylosing spondylitis patients and healthy donors. In total, the full study cohort was made up of nearly 110 healthy donors and 25 to 30 ankylosing spondylitis patients. Samples of peripheral blood were taken, and for ankylosing spondylitis patients, synovial fluid was collected as well. General conclusions and limits of the study: The disease-linked clones were reported as significantly enriched in matched synovial fluid samples from ankylosing spondylitis patients. In peripheral blood, the disease-linked clones were found at relatively low frequencies and had a CD8+ phenotype. Some motif variants were previously reported in synovial fluid and blood of reactive arthritis patients, suggesting common disease-initiation mechanisms. A TCR beta motif made up of fewer than 10 highly homologous amino acid variants appeared to be characteristic of blood from ankylosing spondylitis patients.

A distance of 9 bases separates the germline ends of V and J, which lose 0 bases and 6 bases respectively. Taken from cysteine to phenylalanine, the CDR3 has 14 residues. The CDR3 DNA has 42 bases and is translated from base 1. Instrument on record: Illumina HiSeq 2500. Quantitative 5'-RACE with molecular barcodes was used to prepare TCR beta libraries. Processing in the source paper ran as follows. A new computational method, built on a probabilistic model of VDJ rearrangement, was used to identify disease-linked TCR variants. TCRdb handled the public reads itself, with Q25 trimming in fastp and clone calling in MiXCR, and kept productive beta chains. Identical CDR3 proteins give one entry, which carries the most common genes and DNA. These V and J calls originate from TCRdb's pipeline instead of the authors' own analysis. This sample gives some 700,000 distinct CDR3 sequences in total; around 20% of them show up just once. The leading ten clones occupy over 15% of the sample.

A remark on this clonotype: The antigen it binds to is not known. Base-call qualities are not available, and no considerably larger clone is one nucleotide away.

The rearrangement combines TRBV12-3 or TRBV12-4 with TRBJ2-1, with the D gene call left open. The origin of this receptor is a male donor with ankylosing spondylitis. The sample consisted of blood, either unsorted or a sorted T cell fraction (not recorded which). The DNA sequence is TGTGCCAGCAGTTTAGCGGCTCAGATCAATGAGCAGTTCTTC. Translated, it gives CASSLAAQINEQFF.